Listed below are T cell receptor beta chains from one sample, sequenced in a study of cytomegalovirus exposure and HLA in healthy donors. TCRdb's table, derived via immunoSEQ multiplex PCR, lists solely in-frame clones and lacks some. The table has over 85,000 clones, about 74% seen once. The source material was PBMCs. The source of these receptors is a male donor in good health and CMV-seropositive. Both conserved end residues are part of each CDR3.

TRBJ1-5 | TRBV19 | CASRRGLQPQHF
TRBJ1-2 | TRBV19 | CASSSPGLNYGYTF
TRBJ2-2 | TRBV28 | CASSAPPGQGSFGELFF
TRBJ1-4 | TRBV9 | CASSAYRGRDEKLFF
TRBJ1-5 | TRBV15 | CATSRWKRGLGQPQHF
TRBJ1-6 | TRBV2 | CASSGQSSYNSPLHF
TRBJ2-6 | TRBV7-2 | CASSLAPTGYGANVLTF
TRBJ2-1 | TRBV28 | CASLPSGLAGAYNEQFF
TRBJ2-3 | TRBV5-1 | CASSLAGGGLDTQYF
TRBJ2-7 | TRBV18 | CASSTGVGGYEQYF
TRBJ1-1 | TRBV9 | CASSVEARGIDEAFF
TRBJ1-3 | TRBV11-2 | CASSLRGQADTIYF
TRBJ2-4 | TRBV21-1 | CASSKPRGTSGKLAKNIQYF
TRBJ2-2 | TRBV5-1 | CASSWTSGRTGELFF
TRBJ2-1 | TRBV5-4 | CASRPGSGGDEQFF
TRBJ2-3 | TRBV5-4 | CASSRDSSTDTQYF
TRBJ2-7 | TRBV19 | CATRTGSYEQYF
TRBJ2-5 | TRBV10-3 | CAISESGQAGQETQYF
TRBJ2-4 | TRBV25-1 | CASMGGGYGGIQYF
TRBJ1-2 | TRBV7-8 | CASSSRETNYGYTF
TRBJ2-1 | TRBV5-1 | CASSLRSGHNEQFF
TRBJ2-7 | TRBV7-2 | CASSHGTGIPTTGGDEQYF
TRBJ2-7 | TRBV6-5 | CASSQSTGEQYF
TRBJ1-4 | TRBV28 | CASSLIPTGTNEKLFF
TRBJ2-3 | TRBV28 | CASSQGGSTDTQYF
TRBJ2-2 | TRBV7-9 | CSSSPGTGVTGELFF
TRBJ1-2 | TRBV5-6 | CASSPGQRANYGYTF
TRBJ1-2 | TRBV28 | CASISGGDYYGYTF
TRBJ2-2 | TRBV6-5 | CASTPTGPGELFF
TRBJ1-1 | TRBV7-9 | CSSSLRSAANTEAFF
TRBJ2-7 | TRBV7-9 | CASSLGQARSYEQYF
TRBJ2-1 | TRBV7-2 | CASSLGLTEVDEQFF
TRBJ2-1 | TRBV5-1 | CASSLIVLAGYNEQFF
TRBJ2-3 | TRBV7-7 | CASSLAYRGDTQYF
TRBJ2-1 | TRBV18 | CASSPPGGYEQFF